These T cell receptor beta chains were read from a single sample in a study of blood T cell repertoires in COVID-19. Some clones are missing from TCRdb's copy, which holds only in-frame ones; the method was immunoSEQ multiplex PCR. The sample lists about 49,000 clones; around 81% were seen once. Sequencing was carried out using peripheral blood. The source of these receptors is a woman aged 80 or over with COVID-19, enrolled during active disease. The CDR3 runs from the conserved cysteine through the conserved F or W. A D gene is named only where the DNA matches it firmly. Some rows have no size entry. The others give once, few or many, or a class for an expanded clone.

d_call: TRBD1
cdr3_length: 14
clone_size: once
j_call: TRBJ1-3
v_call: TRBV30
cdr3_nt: TGTGCCTGGAGTCCGGGACAGCCGAGAAACACCATATATTTT
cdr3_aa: CAWSPGQPRNTIYF

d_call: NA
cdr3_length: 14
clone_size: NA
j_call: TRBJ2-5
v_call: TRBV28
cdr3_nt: TGTGCCAGCAGCGACGCAGGGTTTAGCGAGACCCAGTACTTC
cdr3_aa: CASSDAGFSETQYF

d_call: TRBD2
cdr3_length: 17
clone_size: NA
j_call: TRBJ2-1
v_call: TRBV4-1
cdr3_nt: TGCGCCAGCAGCCAAGACTGGGTAGCGGGGAAAATCAATGAGCAGTTCTTC
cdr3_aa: CASSQDWVAGKINEQFF

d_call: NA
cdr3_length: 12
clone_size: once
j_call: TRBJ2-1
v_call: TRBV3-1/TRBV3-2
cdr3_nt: TGTGCCAGCAGCACTGTAAACAATGAGCAGTTCTTC
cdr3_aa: CASSTVNNEQFF

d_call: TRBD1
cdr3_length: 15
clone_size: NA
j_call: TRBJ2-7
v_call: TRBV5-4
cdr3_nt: TGTGCCAGCAGCTTTAAGACAGGGCTCTCCTACGAGCAGTACTTC
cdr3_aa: CASSFKTGLSYEQYF

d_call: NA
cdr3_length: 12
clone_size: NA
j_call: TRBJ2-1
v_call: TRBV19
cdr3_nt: TGTGCCAGTAGTATTGCCTACAGTGAGCAGTTCTTC
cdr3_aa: CASSIAYSEQFF

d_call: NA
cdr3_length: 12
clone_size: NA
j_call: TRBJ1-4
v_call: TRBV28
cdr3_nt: TGTGCCAGCAGTATCCTTAATGAAAAACTGTTTTTT
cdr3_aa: CASSILNEKLFF

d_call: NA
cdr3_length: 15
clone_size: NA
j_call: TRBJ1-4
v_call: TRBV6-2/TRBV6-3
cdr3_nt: TGTGCCAGCAGTCTCACGACAAATCCTTTTGAAAAACTGTTTTTT
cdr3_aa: CASSLTTNPFEKLFF

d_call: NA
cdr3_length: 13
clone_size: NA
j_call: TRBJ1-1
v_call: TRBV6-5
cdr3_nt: TGTGCCAGCAGTACACAGAAAAGAAATGAAGCTTTCTTT
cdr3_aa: CASSTQKRNEAFF

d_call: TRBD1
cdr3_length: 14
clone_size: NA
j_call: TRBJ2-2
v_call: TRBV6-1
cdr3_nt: TGTGCCAGCAGTGAAGCACAGGGGGCCGGGGAGCTGTTTTTT
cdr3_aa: CASSEAQGAGELFF

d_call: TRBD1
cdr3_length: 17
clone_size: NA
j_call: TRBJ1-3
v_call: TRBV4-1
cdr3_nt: TGCGCCAGCAGCCGCACCGGGACAGGGGATGGTGGAAACACCATATATTTT
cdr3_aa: CASSRTGTGDGGNTIYF

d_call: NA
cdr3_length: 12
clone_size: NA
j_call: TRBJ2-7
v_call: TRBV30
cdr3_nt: TGTGCCTGGAGTGGGCAGGTCCACGAGCAGTACTTC
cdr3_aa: CAWSGQVHEQYF

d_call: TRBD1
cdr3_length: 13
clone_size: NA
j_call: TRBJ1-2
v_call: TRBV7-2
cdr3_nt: TGTGCCAGCAGCTCAGACAGGGCCTCTGGCTACACCTTC
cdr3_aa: CASSSDRASGYTF

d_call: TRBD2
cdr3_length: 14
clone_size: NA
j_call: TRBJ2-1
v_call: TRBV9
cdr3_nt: TGTGCCAGCAGCGTAGGGTTAGCGGGAGGTGAGCAGTTCTTC
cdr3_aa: CASSVGLAGGEQFF

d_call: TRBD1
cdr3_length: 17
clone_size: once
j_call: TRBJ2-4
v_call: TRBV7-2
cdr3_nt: TGTGCCAGCAGTTTTACCGGGACAGCTCTAGCCAAAAACATTCAGTACTTC
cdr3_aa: CASSFTGTALAKNIQYF